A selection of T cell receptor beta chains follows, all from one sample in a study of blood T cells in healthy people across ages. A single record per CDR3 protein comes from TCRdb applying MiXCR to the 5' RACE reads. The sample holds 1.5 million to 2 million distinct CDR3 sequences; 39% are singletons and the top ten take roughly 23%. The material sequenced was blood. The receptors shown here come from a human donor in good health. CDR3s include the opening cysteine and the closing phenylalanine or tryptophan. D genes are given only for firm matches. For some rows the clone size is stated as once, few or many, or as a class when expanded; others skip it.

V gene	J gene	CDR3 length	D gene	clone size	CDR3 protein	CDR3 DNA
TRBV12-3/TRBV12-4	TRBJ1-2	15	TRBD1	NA	CASSSGTGRYYGYTF	TGTGCCAGCAGTTCCGGGACAGGGCGATACTATGGCTACACCTTC
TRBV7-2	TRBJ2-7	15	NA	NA	CASSDLIGFGYEQYF	TGTGCCAGCAGCGACCTGATAGGGTTTGGTTACGAGCAGTACTTC
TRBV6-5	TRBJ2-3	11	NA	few	CASSSGPAQYF	TGTGCCAGCAGTTCGGGACCTGCGCAGTATTTT
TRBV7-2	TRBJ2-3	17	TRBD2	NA	CASRWTSGGARTDTQYF	TGTGCCAGCAGATGGACTAGCGGGGGGGCCCGTACAGATACGCAGTATTTT
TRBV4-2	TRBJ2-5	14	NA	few	CASSLGISVATQYF	TGTGCCAGCAGCCTTGGGATTTCTGTGGCGACCCAGTACTTC
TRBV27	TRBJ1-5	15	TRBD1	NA	CASSPWDRGGQPQHF	TGTGCCAGCAGTCCCTGGGACAGGGGGGGTCAGCCCCAGCATTTT
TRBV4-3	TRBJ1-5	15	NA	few	CASSNREGGNQPQHF	TGCGCCAGCAGCAACAGGGAAGGAGGCAATCAGCCCCAGCATTTT
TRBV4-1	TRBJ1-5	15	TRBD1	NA	CASSQETGSNQPQHF	TGCGCCAGCAGCCAAGAGACAGGGAGCAATCAGCCCCAGCATTTT
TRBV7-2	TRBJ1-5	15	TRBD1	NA	CASSLTGVANQPQHF	TGTGCCAGCAGCTTGACAGGGGTAGCGAATCAGCCCCAGCATTTT
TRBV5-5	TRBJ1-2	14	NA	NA	CASSFGGRDHGYTF	TGTGCCAGCAGCTTTGGGGGGCGCGACCATGGCTACACCTTC
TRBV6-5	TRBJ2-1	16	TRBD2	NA	CASSYGAGGEYNEQFF	TGTGCCAGCAGTTACGGTGCGGGGGGGGAATACAATGAGCAGTTCTTC
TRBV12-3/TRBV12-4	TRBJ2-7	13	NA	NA	CASSFRLVYEQYF	TGTGCCAGCAGTTTCAGACTAGTATACGAGCAGTACTTC
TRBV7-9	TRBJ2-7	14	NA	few	CASSIGGRAYEQYF	TGTGCCAGCAGCATCGGGGGCCGAGCATACGAGCAGTACTTC
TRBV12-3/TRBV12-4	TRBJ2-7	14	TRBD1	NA	CASTLLDRAGEQYF	TGTGCCAGCACCCTTCTTGACAGGGCGGGCGAGCAGTACTTC
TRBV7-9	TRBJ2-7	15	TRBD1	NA	CASSNKQGIFDEQYF	TGTGCCAGCAGCAACAAACAGGGGATCTTCGACGAGCAGTACTTC
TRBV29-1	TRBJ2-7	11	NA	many	CSASIEYEQYF	TGCAGCGCCTCAATCGAGTACGAGCAGTACTTC
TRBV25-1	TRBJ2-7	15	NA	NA	CASSNRDEQNYEQYF	TGTGCCAGCAGTAACCGGGACGAACAAAATTACGAGCAGTACTTC
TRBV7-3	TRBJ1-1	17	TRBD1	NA	CASSLTGGRGRGTEAFF	TGTGCCAGCAGCCTTACAGGGGGTAGGGGTCGTGGCACTGAAGCTTTCTTT
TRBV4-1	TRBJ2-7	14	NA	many	CASSQEDSSYEQYF	TGCGCCAGCAGCCAAGAGGACAGCTCCTACGAGCAGTACTTC
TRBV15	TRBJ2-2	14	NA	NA	CATGRDGVPGELFF	TGTGCCACCGGCAGAGATGGGGTCCCCGGGGAGCTGTTTTTT
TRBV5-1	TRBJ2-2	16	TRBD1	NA	CASSPRGKEDTGELFF	TGCGCCAGCAGCCCCAGGGGGAAAGAGGACACCGGGGAGCTGTTTTTT
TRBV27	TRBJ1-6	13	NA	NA	CASGQVPNSPLHF	TGTGCCAGCGGTCAGGTACCTAATTCACCCCTCCACTTT
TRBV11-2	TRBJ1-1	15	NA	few	CASSLVGGYGTEAFF	TGTGCCAGCAGCTTAGTTGGGGGATACGGCACTGAAGCTTTCTTT
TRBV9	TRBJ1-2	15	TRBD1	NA	CASSVGGTENYGYTF	TGTGCCAGCAGCGTAGGAGGGACAGAAAACTATGGCTACACCTTC
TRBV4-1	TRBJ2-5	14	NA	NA	CASSPRVLLEGVYF	TGCGCCAGCAGCCCCCGGGTCCTGCTTGAGGGGGTGTACTTC
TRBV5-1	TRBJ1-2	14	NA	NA	CASSLEATNYGYTF	TGCGCCAGCAGCTTGGAGGCCACTAACTATGGCTACACCTTC
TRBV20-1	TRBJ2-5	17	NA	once	CSTRSPPGRNYQETQYF	TGCAGTACTAGGTCCCCTCCGGGTCGAAACTACCAAGAGACCCAGTACTTC
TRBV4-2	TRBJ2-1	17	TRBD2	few	CASSLGPTRGGNNEQFF	TGTGCCAGCAGCCTGGGCCCTACGCGGGGGGGCAACAATGAGCAGTTCTTC
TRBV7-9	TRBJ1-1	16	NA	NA	CASSKGFGGENTEAFF	TGTGCCAGCAGCAAAGGGTTTGGGGGGGAGAACACTGAAGCTTTCTTT
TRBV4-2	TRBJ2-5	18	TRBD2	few	CASSQEVAGGQEVETQYF	TGTGCCAGCAGCCAAGAGGTAGCGGGGGGGCAAGAAGTAGAGACCCAGTACTTC
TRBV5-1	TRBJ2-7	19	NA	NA	CASSGRIGEDFLQTYEQYF	TGCGCCAGCAGTGGCAGGATAGGGGAGGACTTCCTACAAACCTACGAGCAGTACTTC
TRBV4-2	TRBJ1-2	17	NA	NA	CASSQDHGGAGRRGYTF	TGTGCCAGCAGCCAAGATCATGGCGGGGCAGGACGGAGGGGCTACACCTTC
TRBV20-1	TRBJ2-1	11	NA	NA	CSARSSYEQFF	TGCAGTGCTAGGAGCTCCTACGAGCAGTTCTTC
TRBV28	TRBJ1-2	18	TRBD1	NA	CASSSPRDRGTSNYGYTF	TGTGCCAGCAGTTCTCCCCGGGACAGGGGAACATCTAACTATGGCTACACCTTC
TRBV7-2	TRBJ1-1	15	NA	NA	CASSSMTVLNTEAFF	TGTGCCAGCAGCTCAATGACAGTCCTGAACACTGAAGCTTTCTTT
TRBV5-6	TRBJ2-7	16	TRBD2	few	CASTPLGTSGGYEQYF	TGTGCCAGCACACCACTCGGGACTAGCGGGGGCTACGAGCAGTACTTC
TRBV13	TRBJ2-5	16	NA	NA	CASSLLRGPLGETQYF	TGTGCCAGCAGCTTGCTGCGGGGGCCACTGGGGGAGACCCAGTACTTC
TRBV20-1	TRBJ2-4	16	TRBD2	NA	CSARPGLAGAKNIQYF	TGCAGTGCTAGACCCGGACTAGCGGGAGCCAAAAACATTCAGTACTTC
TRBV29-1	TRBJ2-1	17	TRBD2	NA	CSANSGGVVRSYNEQFF	TGCAGCGCCAATAGCGGGGGGGTAGTAAGGTCCTACAATGAGCAGTTCTTC
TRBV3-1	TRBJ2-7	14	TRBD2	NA	CASGVAGGSYEQYF	TGTGCCAGCGGTGTAGCGGGGGGCTCCTACGAGCAGTACTTC
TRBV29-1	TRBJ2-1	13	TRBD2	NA	CSVDGGTYNEQFF	TGCAGCGTGGACGGGGGGACCTACAATGAGCAGTTCTTC
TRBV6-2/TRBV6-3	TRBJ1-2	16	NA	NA	CASSPEYLQVKYGYTF	TGTGCCAGCAGCCCCGAATACCTCCAAGTCAAGTATGGCTACACCTTC
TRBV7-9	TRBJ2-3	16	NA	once	CASSPPARMSTDTQYF	TGTGCCAGCAGCCCTCCGGCCAGAATGAGCACAGATACGCAGTATTTT
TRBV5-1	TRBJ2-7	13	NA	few	CASSLGQGLEQYF	TGCGCCAGCAGCTTGGGTCAGGGGTTGGAGCAGTACTTC
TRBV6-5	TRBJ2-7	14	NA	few	CASSSLWGSYEQYF	TGTGCCAGCAGTTCCCTGTGGGGCTCCTACGAGCAGTACTTC
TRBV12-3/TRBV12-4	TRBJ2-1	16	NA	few	CASSAGMGTRYNEQFF	TGTGCCAGCAGTGCGGGGATGGGGACTCGATACAATGAGCAGTTCTTC
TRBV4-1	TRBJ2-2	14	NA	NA	CASSPTSGPGELFF	TGCGCCAGCAGCCCGACTAGTGGGCCCGGGGAGCTGTTTTTT
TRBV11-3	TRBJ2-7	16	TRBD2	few	CASSPGGSGGIYEQYF	TGTGCCAGCAGCCCCGGGGGGAGCGGGGGAATCTACGAGCAGTACTTC
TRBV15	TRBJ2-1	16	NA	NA	CATSRPPMTSYNEQFF	TGTGCCACCAGCAGGCCCCCCATGACCTCCTACAATGAGCAGTTCTTC
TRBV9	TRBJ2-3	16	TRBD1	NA	CASSVSRDSSTDTQYF	TGTGCCAGCAGCGTAAGCAGGGACAGCTCCACAGATACGCAGTATTTT
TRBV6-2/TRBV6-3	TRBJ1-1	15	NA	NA	CASGWNGRMNTEAFF	TGTGCCAGCGGGTGGAACGGCAGAATGAACACTGAAGCTTTCTTT
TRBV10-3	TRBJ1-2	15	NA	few	CAISESGWANYGYTF	TGTGCCATCAGTGAGTCCGGGTGGGCTAACTATGGCTACACCTTC
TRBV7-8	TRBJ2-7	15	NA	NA	CASSATGRRPYEQYF	TGTGCCAGCAGCGCCACGGGACGCAGACCCTACGAGCAGTACTTC
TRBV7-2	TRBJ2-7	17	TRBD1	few	CASSLTLGTGVPYEQYF	TGTGCCAGCAGCTTAACACTAGGGACAGGGGTGCCCTACGAGCAGTACTTC